The entry below gives a single TCR beta chain sequence along with its context. The sample belongs to a study of blood T cell repertoires in COVID-19. Original handling: Nucleated cell counts were estimated from reference gene primer amplification. Using immunoSEQ multiplex PCR, the repertoire was profiled, and TCRdb retains in-frame clones only, with some absent. V and J calls plus clone size are reproduced from that table; the DNA served to infer D and trimming. The sample has fewer than 120,000 clones, 75% to 80% seen once; the top ten hold around 15%. CDR1 is LNHDA and CDR2 is SQIVND in the germline V gene (reference sequence). V shed 6 bases and J shed 0 bases, with 12 bases lying between them. The CDR3 loop spans 15 amino acids.

This sequence was found in an elderly woman with active or convalescent COVID-19. The chain combines TRBV19 with TRBJ2-1, with D maybe TRBD1 (6 bases). The sequencing input was peripheral blood. Here the CDR3 reads CASSHNRDSYNEQFF. In nucleotides, the CDR3 is TGTGCCAGTAGCCACAACAGGGACTCCTACAATGAGCAGTTCTTC.